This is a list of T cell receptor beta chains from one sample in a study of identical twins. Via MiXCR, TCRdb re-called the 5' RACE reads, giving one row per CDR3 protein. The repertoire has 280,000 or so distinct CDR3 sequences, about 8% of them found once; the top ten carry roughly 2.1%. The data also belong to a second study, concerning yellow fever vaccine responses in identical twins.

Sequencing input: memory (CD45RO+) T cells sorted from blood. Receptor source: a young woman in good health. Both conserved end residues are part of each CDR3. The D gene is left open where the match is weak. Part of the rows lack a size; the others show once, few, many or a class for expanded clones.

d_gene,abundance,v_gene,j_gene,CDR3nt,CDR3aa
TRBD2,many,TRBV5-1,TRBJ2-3,TGCGCCAGCAGCTTGGGACTAGCGGGGGGTCCTGGAGATACGCAGTATTTT,CASSLGLAGGPGDTQYF
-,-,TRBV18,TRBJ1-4,TGTGCCGGCTCACCGGGCAGTAACAATGAAAAACTGTTTTTT,CAGSPGSNNEKLFF
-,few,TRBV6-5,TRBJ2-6,TGTGCCAGCAGTTACAACGAGGGGTCGGGGGCCAACGTCCTGACTTTC,CASSYNEGSGANVLTF
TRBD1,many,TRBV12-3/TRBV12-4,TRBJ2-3,TGTGCCAGCAGGACCGGGGACAGGGGAAACACAGATACGCAGTATTTT,CASRTGDRGNTDTQYF
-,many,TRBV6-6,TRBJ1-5,TGTGCCAGCAGTGTGGGGGGGCTTCAGCCCCAGCATTTT,CASSVGGLQPQHF
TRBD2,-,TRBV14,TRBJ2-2,TGTGCCAGCAGCCAAGCTAGCGGGGGATTCGGGGAGCTGTTTTTT,CASSQASGGFGELFF
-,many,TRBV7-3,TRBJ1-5,TGTGCCAGCAGCTTATCTTTGGGGCAGCCCCAGCATTTT,CASSLSLGQPQHF
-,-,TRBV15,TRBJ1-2,TGTGCCACCAGCACCGACAGAGGCAACTATGGCTACACCTTC,CATSTDRGNYGYTF
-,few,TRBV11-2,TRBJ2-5,TGTGCCAGCAGCTTTGCCAGGGAGACCCAGTACTTC,CASSFARETQYF
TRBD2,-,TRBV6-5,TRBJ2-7,TGTGCCAGCAGATATAGCGGGAGAGGGTTTTACGAGCAGTACTTC,CASRYSGRGFYEQYF
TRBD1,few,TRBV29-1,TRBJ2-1,TGCAGCGTGGGAGGGGACAGGGATAGGGGCTACAATGAGCAGTTCTTC,CSVGGDRDRGYNEQFF
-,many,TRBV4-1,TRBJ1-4,TGCGCCAGCAGCCGAGAATTCGAAAAACTGTTTTTT,CASSREFEKLFF
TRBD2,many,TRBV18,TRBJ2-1,TGTGCCAGCTCACCAAGGACTAGCGGGGACAATGAGCAGTTCTTC,CASSPRTSGDNEQFF
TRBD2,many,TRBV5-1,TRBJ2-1,TGCGCCAGCAGGTCGGGACTAGCGGGTCCCAATGAGCAGTTCTTC,CASRSGLAGPNEQFF
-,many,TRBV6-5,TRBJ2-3,TGTGCCAGCAGGTGGGGGGCAAATACCAACACAGATACGCAGTATTTT,CASRWGANTNTDTQYF
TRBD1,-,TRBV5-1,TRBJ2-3,TGCGCCAGCAGCCGGGACAGACCCCGCACAGATACGCAGTATTTT,CASSRDRPRTDTQYF
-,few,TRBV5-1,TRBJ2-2,TGCGCCAGCAGCCTGCTCGGGGTCACCGGGGAGCTGTTTTTT,CASSLLGVTGELFF
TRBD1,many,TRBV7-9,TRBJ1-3,TGTGCCAGCAGTCAAAGACCGGGACAGAGCTCTGGAAACACCATATATTTT,CASSQRPGQSSGNTIYF
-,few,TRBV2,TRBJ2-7,TGTGCCAGCAGCGTGGGCAGTCCCTACGAGCAGTACTTC,CASSVGSPYEQYF
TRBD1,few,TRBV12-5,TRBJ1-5,TGTGCTAGTGGTTATTGGGGACAGGGAAATAGCAATCAGCCCCAGCATTTT,CASGYWGQGNSNQPQHF
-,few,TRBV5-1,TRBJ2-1,TGCGCCAGCAGCCCTGATTTGACAGTGGATGAGCAGTTCTTC,CASSPDLTVDEQFF
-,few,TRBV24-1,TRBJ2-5,TGTGCCACCAGTGATTCCCTGACAGGGAGGGTAGAGACCCAGTACTTC,CATSDSLTGRVETQYF
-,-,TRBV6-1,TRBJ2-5,TGTGCCAGCAGCATACTAGGTGGGGAGACCCAGTACTTC,CASSILGGETQYF
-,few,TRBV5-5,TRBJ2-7,TGTGCCAGCAGCTTGAGCAGGTCCACTTCCTCCTACGAGCAGTACTTC,CASSLSRSTSSYEQYF
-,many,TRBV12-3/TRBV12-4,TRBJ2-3,TGTGCCAGCAGTTTCTTCGACACAGATACGCAGTATTTT,CASSFFDTDTQYF
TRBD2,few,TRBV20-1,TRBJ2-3,TGCAGTGCTAGAGATTTACTAGCGGGGAACACAGATACGCAGTATTTT,CSARDLLAGNTDTQYF
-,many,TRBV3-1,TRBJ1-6,TGTGCCAGCAGGAAGGGCGGGAGCTCCTATAATTCACCCCTCCACTTT,CASRKGGSSYNSPLHF